The rows below give T cell receptor beta chains drawn from one sample of a study of molecular identifiers for immune sequencing clone quantification. TCRdb independently ran MiXCR on the PCR reads; one entry per CDR3 protein. Of under 650,000 distinct CDR3 sequences listed, just under 20% are singletons. Input material: naive CD8+ T cells from blood, with Jurkat cell RNA spiked in. Source of these receptors: a human donor in good health. Some libraries in this study had Jurkat cell RNA spiked in. The CDR3 runs from the conserved cysteine through the conserved F or W. A D gene is named only where the DNA matches it firmly. Where a row states a size, it is once, few, many or the class of an expanded clone; other rows omit it.

D: -; V: TRBV7-9; J: TRBJ1-3; size: many; CDR3: CASSLPRTRTVGNTIYF; DNA: TGTGCCAGCAGCTTACCGCGCACCAGGACAGTAGGAAACACCATATATTTT
D: TRBD1; V: TRBV28; J: TRBJ1-1; size: many; CDR3: CASSRQGLSIMNTEAFF; DNA: TGTGCCAGCAGCCGACAGGGCCTTTCCATCATGAACACTGAAGCTTTCTTT
D: TRBD2; V: TRBV19; J: TRBJ2-1; size: many; CDR3: CASSIAGVNEQFF; DNA: TGTGCCAGTAGTATCGCGGGAGTGAATGAGCAGTTCTTC
D: -; V: TRBV9; J: TRBJ1-2; size: many; CDR3: CASSPSQTAYYGYTF; DNA: TGTGCCAGCAGCCCGTCCCAGACTGCCTACTATGGCTACACCTTC
D: -; V: TRBV24-1; J: TRBJ1-4; size: many; CDR3: CATSARGDEKLFF; DNA: TGTGCCACCTCGGCCCGGGGGGATGAAAAACTGTTTTTT
D: TRBD1; V: TRBV7-9; J: TRBJ2-2; size: few; CDR3: CVEGQENTGELFF; DNA: TGTGTCGAGGGACAGGAGAACACCGGGGAGCTGTTTTTT
D: -; V: TRBV27; J: TRBJ1-5; size: many; CDR3: CASSLTVQSNQPQHF; DNA: TGTGCCAGCTCATTGACAGTCCAAAGCAATCAGCCCCAGCATTTT
D: TRBD2; V: TRBV9; J: TRBJ2-5; size: many; CDR3: CASSPGLASETQYF; DNA: TGTGCCAGCAGCCCGGGACTAGCGTCCGAGACCCAGTACTTC
D: -; V: TRBV6-2/TRBV6-3; J: TRBJ1-4; size: -; CDR3: CASDDGNQEKLFF; DNA: TGTGCCAGCGACGATGGTAATCAAGAAAAACTGTTTTTT
D: TRBD1; V: TRBV5-1; J: TRBJ2-7; size: -; CDR3: CASSQGQAGDPSTFRLVYEQYF; DNA: TGCGCCAGCAGCCAGGGACAGGCAGGAGATCCGAGCACGTTCCGGTTGGTTTACGAGCAGTACTTC
D: TRBD1; V: TRBV14; J: TRBJ2-3; size: -; CDR3: CASSPHRDRPQSTQYF; DNA: TGTGCCAGCAGCCCCCACCGGGACAGGCCACAGAGTACGCAGTATTTT
D: TRBD2; V: TRBV9; J: TRBJ2-2; size: many; CDR3: CASSATTGLAGGVTGELFF; DNA: TGTGCCAGCAGCGCCACCACCGGACTAGCGGGAGGGGTCACCGGGGAGCTGTTTTTT
D: -; V: TRBV7-6; J: TRBJ2-1; size: -; CDR3: CASSLDSHYKKDEQFF; DNA: TGTGCCAGCAGCTTAGACAGCCATTATAAAAAGGATGAGCAGTTCTTC
D: -; V: TRBV20-1; J: TRBJ2-1; size: -; CDR3: CRARDIGFSYNEQFF; DNA: TGCAGAGCTAGAGATATCGGATTCTCCTACAATGAGCAGTTCTTC
D: -; V: TRBV5-6; J: TRBJ1-1; size: many; CDR3: CASSLGWGNEAFF; DNA: TGTGCCAGCAGCTTGGGATGGGGAAATGAAGCTTTCTTT
D: TRBD2; V: TRBV9; J: TRBJ2-1; size: -; CDR3: CASSVDSGGWNEQFF; DNA: TGTGCCAGCAGCGTAGATAGCGGGGGGTGGAATGAGCAGTTCTTC
D: -; V: TRBV27; J: TRBJ1-6; size: -; CDR3: CASSPPGLINSPLHF; DNA: TGTGCCAGCAGCCCCCCAGGGTTGATCAATTCACCCCTCCACTTT
D: TRBD2; V: TRBV7-9; J: TRBJ2-5; size: -; CDR3: CASSHEKTSGKETQYF; DNA: TGTGCCAGCAGCCATGAAAAGACTAGCGGGAAAGAGACCCAGTACTTC